Listed here are 31 T cell receptor beta chains from one sample, sequenced in a study of tumor and adjacent non-tumor tissue in lung cancer. TCRbeta libraries were built with three rounds of nested PCR, modified from ARM-PCR. TCRdb fed the multiplex PCR reads into MiXCR, producing one record per CDR3 protein. The sample lists 130,000 or so distinct CDR3 sequences, approximately 66% occurring once. The template was RNA from unsorted bulk tissue. Sequenced sample: lung tumor tissue. Receptors originate from a man younger than 45 with non-small cell lung cancer.

This chain uses TRBV4-1 with TRBJ1-3; 7 bases agree with TRBD1. The germline V gene encodes CDR1 MGHRA and CDR2 YSYEKL. V trimming: 1 base; J trimming: 0 bases; junction bases outside the gene matches: 0. The CDR3 spans 15 residues. In DNA, the CDR3 is TGCGCCAGCAGCCAAGGACAGGGCTCTGGAAACACCATATATTTT. It encodes CASSQGQGSGNTIYF.

V and J are TRBV20-1 and TRBJ1-6; D perhaps matches TRBD1 (6 bases). V lost 8 bases and J 6 bases, leaving 17 bases between the germline ends. The V gene's germline CDR1 is DFQATT and CDR2 SNEGSKA (reference sequence). The CDR3 totals 14 residues. This CDR3 is CSTITGARNSPLHF. The CDR3 DNA is TGCAGTACAATCACGGGGGCACGTAATTCACCCCTCCACTTT.

The sample holds many counts of this clonotype. The chain couples TRBV10-3 to TRBJ1-5; a weak D match, TRBD1 (6 bases). Germline CDR1 ENHRY, CDR2 SYGVKD. Trimming stripped 1 base from V and 4 bases from J, with 8 bases between. The CDR3 consists of 14 residues. The CDR3 sequence: CAISELGGNQPQHF. The CDR3, as DNA: TGTGCCATCAGTGAGTTAGGGGGGAATCAGCCCCAGCATTTT.

In the case of this clonotype: A much larger clone is a single base away; this may be a read error. CDR3 residues: CSVLRGEAQYF. CDR3 nucleotide sequence: TGCAGTGTCCTGAGGGGAGAGGCCCAGTACTTC. V gene TRBV20-1 combines with J gene TRBJ2-5; D could derive from TRBD1 or TRBD2 (5 bases each). The CDR3 runs to 11 residues. Per the germline V gene, CDR1 is DFQATT and CDR2 is SNEGSKA (reference sequence).

Remarks on this clonotype: The CDR3 does not end in the conserved phenylalanine or tryptophan, so this is likely a read error. The DNA is left out, because the CDR3 cannot be placed on it with certainty; the CDR3 is given as TCRdb lists it. This chain connects TRBV12-3 or TRBV12-4 to TRBJ2-1; TRBD1 is the table's D call and was not checked against the DNA. The CDR3 region is 15 residues in length, termini included. The CDR3 loop reads CASSPPGGGKNEKFL.

About this clonotype itself: Here the CDR3 omits its conserved ending phenylalanine or tryptophan, so a read error is the likely source. The chain combines TRBV20-1 with TRBJ2-4, with D maybe TRBD2 (5 bases). CDR3 length: 12 amino acids. The germline V gene encodes CDR1 DFQATT and CDR2 SNEGSKA (reference sequence). The CDR3 coding sequence is TGCAGTACTAGAGATTTTGCCGTGGACCAGTACTTG. Encoded protein: CSTRDFAVDQYL.

About this clonotype: This may come from a read error, since a much larger clone is one base off. V is TRBV4-2 and J is TRBJ2-2, with D possibly TRBD2 on 5 matching bases. This CDR3 has 16 amino acids. CDR1 is LGHNA, CDR2 YNFKEQ, per germline. Here the CDR3 reads CASSQELNQNTGVLFF. As DNA, the CDR3 is TGTGCCAGCAGCCAAGAGCTGAACCAAAACACCGGGGTGCTGTTTTTT.

The chain carries TRBV13 and TRBJ2-5; the D gene is possibly TRBD2 (6 bases). This CDR3 region has 15 residues. Trimming left V 8 bases short and J 5 bases short, with 21 bases between. Germline loops: CDR1 PRHDT, CDR2 FYEKMQ (reference sequence). DNA for the CDR3: TGTGCCAGCTGCATAAGGCGGACTACACGGGAGACCCAGTACTTC. Translating gives CASCIRRTTRETQYF.

A note on this clonotype: Given a much more abundant clone one base away, this may be a read error. V is TRBV20-1 and J is TRBJ1-2; perhaps TRBD1 as D (5 bases). In germline, CDR1 is DFQATT, CDR2 SNEGSKA (reference sequence). The CDR3 loop spans 14 amino acids. CDR3 protein: CSAGDWKGNYGYTF. For the CDR3, the DNA is TGCAGTGCTGGAGATTGGAAGGGGAACTATGGCTACACCTTC.

A remark on this clonotype: A much larger clonotype is one base distant, so this may be a read error. This sequence joins TRBV12-3 or TRBV12-4 and TRBJ2-2, with TRBD1 as a possible D gene (6 bases). V gave up 8 bases and J gave up 1 base, with 11 bases separating them. The CDR3 has 14 residues. The CDR3 DNA follows: TGTGCCAGCCGGGACAATGGGAACACCGGGGAGCTGTTTTTT. Translated: CASRDNGNTGELFF.

As regards this clonotype: The conserved final phenylalanine or tryptophan is absent from the CDR3, which likely points to a read error. This chain joins TRBV6-6 and TRBJ2-3, with 11 bases aligning to TRBD2. The CDR3 totals 17 residues. Germline lookup yields CDR1 MNHNY and CDR2 SVGAGI (reference sequence). In DNA form, the CDR3 reads TGTGCCAGCAGTTACTCAACCCGACTAGCGGGAAGAGATATGCAGTATTAT. Translation: CASSYSTRLAGRDMQYY.

On this clonotype: A much larger clone is a single base away; this may be a read error. This chain links TRBV12-3 or TRBV12-4 with TRBJ1-2, with D hard to call. The V gene lost 2 bases and the J gene lost 10 bases, with 11 bases spanning the gap. This CDR3 region has 12 residues. For the CDR3, the DNA is TGTGCCAGCAGTTTAAGTGGGAGTCCCTACACCTTC. It specifies CASSLSGSPYTF.

As regards this clonotype: A much larger clone is a single base away; this may be a read error. The chain joins TRBV20-1 to TRBJ2-1; D is uncertain. Germline CDR1 and CDR2: DFQATT and SNEGSKA (reference sequence). There are 14 residues in the CDR3. The CDR3 DNA follows: TGCAGTGCTAGACGCTTTGACTCCTACAATGAGCAGTCCTTC. Its translation: CSARRFDSYNEQSF.

Turning to this clonotype: With a much larger clone just one base away, this may be a read error. The chain joins TRBV4-1 to TRBJ2-1; D may be TRBD2 (6 bases). The CDR3 loop spans 15 amino acids. Germline CDR1 reads MGHRA; CDR2 reads YSYEKL. V lost 0 bases to trimming and J lost 6 bases, with 12 bases between them. The CDR3 spells CASSQDSGRFNEQFF. The CDR3 DNA sequence: TGCGCCAGCAGCCAAGATAGCGGACGGTTCAATGAGCAGTTCTTC.

Note on this clonotype: This may be a read error: a much more frequent sequence differs by one nucleotide. CDR3 bases: TGTGCCAGCAGTTTTCTGGGGTTTTCGGGGAGTGAGCAGTTCTTC. It yields the protein CASSFLGFSGSEQFF. The rearrangement joins TRBV28 to TRBJ2-1, with D perhaps TRBD2 (5 bases). CDR3 length: 15 residues. The ends were cut back, 3 bases at V and 9 bases at J, with 18 bases in the middle. Germline loops: CDR1 MDHEN, CDR2 SYDVKM.

This clonotype was counted between two and nine times. The chain carries TRBV20-1 and TRBJ1-1, with no clear D. The CDR3 loop spans 11 amino acids. The germline V gene has CDR1 DFQATT and CDR2 SNEGSKA (reference sequence). The CDR3 region is CDATSGPEAFF. The DNA of the CDR3 is TGCGATGCTACTTCTGGACCTGAAGCTTTCTTT.

On this clonotype itself: The junction does not match germline at one end; this may be a read error. In DNA form, the CDR3 reads TGCGCCGGCAGCCTCCGGGACAGGGGCGATACGCAGTGTTTT. Encoded protein: CAGSLRDRGDTQCF. V is TRBV5-1 and J is TRBJ2-3, with 10 bases lining up with TRBD1. The CDR3 is 14 residues long. Germline V gene sequence: CDR1 SGHRS, CDR2 YFSETQ.

This clonotype has at least ten counts. This sequence joins TRBV12-3 or TRBV12-4 and TRBJ2-5; D is unclear. The CDR3 totals 13 residues. The V end lost 2 bases, the J end lost 6 bases, and 10 bases lay between the germline ends. DNA of the CDR3: TGTGCCAGCAGTTTACAAGGTGGGAAGACCCAGTACTTC. Amino acid sequence: CASSLQGGKTQYF.

A few counts support this clonotype. One base away lies a much larger clone, so this may be a sequencing read error. This chain connects TRBV11-3 to TRBJ2-2; D call uncertain. The CDR3 totals 13 residues. Germline-derived CDR1 and CDR2 are SGHNT and YENEEA. The CDR3 sequence: CANSLFSTGELFF. The CDR3, as DNA: TGTGCCAACAGCTTATTCAGCACCGGGGAGCTGTTTTTT.

Remarks on this clonotype: At one end the junction does not follow the germline gene, possibly because of a read error. The genes are TRBV11-2 and TRBJ2-3; TRBD2 agrees at 7 bases. There are 16 residues in the CDR3. The germline gives CDR1 SGHAT, CDR2 FQNNGV. CDR3: CTSSLDRSGVADTRYF. The CDR3 DNA reads TGTACCAGCAGCTTAGATCGCAGCGGGGTCGCAGATACGCGGTATTTT. The complete variable domain, with remaining parts taken from reference TRBV11-2 and TRBJ2-3, reads EAGVAQSPRYKIIEKRQSVAFWCNPISGHATLYWYQQILGQGPKLLIQFQNNGVVDDSQLPKDRFSAERLKGVDSTLKIQPAKLEDSAVYLCTSSLDRSGVADTRYFGPGTRLTVL.

With regard to this clonotype: Just one base apart from a much larger clone, this may be a read error. The chain couples TRBV20-1 to TRBJ2-4, with D maybe TRBD2 (5 bases). The CDR3 has 13 amino acids. Germline values: CDR1 DFQATT, CDR2 SNEGSKA (reference sequence). Trimming pared 6 bases from V and 10 bases from J, leaving 19 bases between. The CDR3: CSAVASSAKIQYF. In DNA, the CDR3 is TGCAGTGCGGTAGCGTCCTCCGCAAAGATTCAGTACTTC.

About this clonotype: Compared with germline, one end of the junction differs, possibly owing to a read error. This rearrangement joins TRBV12-3 or TRBV12-4 to TRBJ2-3; 9 bases agree with TRBD1. This CDR3 is 14 amino acids long. In DNA form, the CDR3 reads TGTGCCAGCAGTTCGGGACAGGGAACAGATACGCAGTGTTTT. Protein sequence: CASSSGQGTDTQCF.

The sample holds a few counts of this clonotype. It may be a read error: a sequence one base away is much more abundant. The CDR3 is CSARVPSGMTQYF. In nucleotides, the CDR3 is TGCAGTGCTAGAGTTCCTAGCGGGATGACCCAGTACTTC. The chain carries TRBV20-1 and TRBJ2-5; 9 nucleotides agree with TRBD2. V trimming: 1 base; J trimming: 7 bases; junction bases outside the gene matches: 4. The germline CDR1 and CDR2 sequences are DFQATT and SNEGSKA (reference sequence). The CDR3 sequence is 13 residues long.

Comment on this clonotype: No conserved phenylalanine or tryptophan ends this CDR3, so it is likely a read error. The rearrangement uses TRBV20-1 and TRBJ2-7; D unclear. Germline V gene sequence: CDR1 DFQATT, CDR2 SNEGSKA (reference sequence). The CDR3 consists of 13 residues. The V and J ends lost 2 bases and 7 bases respectively, with 15 bases between them. The DNA for the CDR3 is TGCAGTGCTAGATTCCCGGACGGTTATGAGCAGTACATC. Protein sequence: CSARFPDGYEQYI.

This clonotype was found once. This may come from a read error, since a much larger clone is one base off. The gene calls are TRBV4-1 and TRBJ1-3; the D gene is possibly TRBD1 (5 bases). The V gene's germline CDR1 is MGHRA and CDR2 YSYEKL. This CDR3 is 17 amino acids long. The ends were cut back, 2 bases at V and 0 bases at J, with 14 bases in the middle. The CDR3 loop reads CASSQRVIGGSGNTIYF. In DNA, the CDR3 is TGCGCCAGCAGCCAAAGGGTGATCGGGGGCTCTGGAAACACCATATATTTT.

As for this clonotype: Given a much more abundant clone one base away, this may be a read error. Given the absence of the conserved phenylalanine or tryptophan at the CDR3 end, a read error is likely. The chain employs TRBV29-1 and TRBJ2-7, with TRBD1 matching 7 bases. The CDR3 length is 12 residues. The V gene end was trimmed by 6 bases and the J gene end by 2 bases; junction bases not matched to a gene: 4. The germline CDR1 and CDR2 sequences are SQVTM and ANQGSEA. As DNA, the CDR3 is TGCAGCGTCGCCGGACAGGCCTACGAGCAGTACATC. Encoded protein: CSVAGQAYEQYI.

This clonotype was detected only a few times. The gene calls are TRBV11-1 and TRBJ1-1, with 8 bases matching TRBD1. This CDR3 is built from 16 residues. The V and J ends lost 6 bases and 11 bases, in that order; junction bases with no gene match: 20. Germline assignment: CDR1 SGHAT and CDR2 FQDESV (reference sequence). In nucleotides, the CDR3 is TGTGCCAGCAGTCAACCGCCCGGGACAGGTGGAAGGCGGGCTTTCTTT. It encodes CASSQPPGTGGRRAFF.

The rearrangement joins TRBV11-2 to TRBJ2-7, with D tentatively TRBD2 (5 bases). The V end lost 4 bases, the J end lost 7 bases, and 17 bases lay between the germline ends. The CDR3 sequence is 14 residues long. Germline CDR1 reads SGHAT; CDR2 reads FQNNGV. CDR3 DNA sequence: TGTGCCAGCAGCTGCTTACTCCGTGGAGGTGAGCAGTACTTC. Protein product: CASSCLLRGGEQYF.

This clonotype was counted between two and nine times. This rearrangement joins TRBV20-1 to TRBJ2-7; 10 bases match TRBD2. The CDR3 spans 14 residues. CDR1 DFQATT and CDR2 SNEGSKA come from the germline V gene (reference sequence). In DNA, the CDR3 is TGCAGAGCTTTTACTAGCGGGAAGGACTACGAGCAGTACTTC. Protein sequence: CRAFTSGKDYEQYF.

Note on this clonotype: At one end the junction does not follow the germline gene, possibly because of a read error. The rearrangement joins TRBV20-1 to TRBJ2-1; 7 bases map to TRBD2. There are 14 residues in the CDR3. The V gene's germline CDR1 is DFQATT and CDR2 SNEGSKA (reference sequence). The CDR3, as DNA: TGCAGTGTTAGAATTAGCGGGCAACACAATGAGCAGTTCTTC. This translates into CSVRISGQHNEQFF.

The V gene is TRBV6-5, the J gene TRBJ2-1; D is unresolved. Trimming cost V 6 bases and J 2 bases, with 14 bases left between them. Looked up from germline, CDR1 is MNHEY and CDR2 is SVGAGI. This CDR3 is built from 15 residues. CDR3 loop: CASRLGLSPYNEQFF. In nucleotides, the CDR3 is TGTGCCAGCAGATTAGGGTTATCTCCCTACAATGAGCAGTTCTTC.